The 26 T cell receptor beta chains below come from one sample, sequenced in a study of T cell changes during pregnancy in multiple sclerosis. Sequencing was performed with immunoSEQ multiplex PCR; in TCRdb, only in-frame clones are kept and a portion is missing. The sample lists roughly 41,000 clones, 90% to 95% occurring once. This material consisted of CD8+ T cells from peripheral blood mononuclear cells, taken in the third trimester of pregnancy. All receptors derive from a female donor with multiple sclerosis, enrolled in a pregnancy study.

J is TRBJ2-5 and V is TRBV28; D might be TRBD2 (6 bases). The germline V and J ends were trimmed by 2 bases and 4 bases, with 17 bases remaining between them. Germline assignment: CDR1 MDHEN and CDR2 SYDVKM. This CDR3 has 16 amino acids. The DNA for the CDR3 is TGTGCCAGCAGTTTACTGTCCGGGGGTCCGGGAGAGACCCAGTACTTC. Protein: CASSLLSGGPGETQYF.

The chain combines TRBV4-1 with TRBJ2-7; no reliable D call. The germline gives CDR1 MGHRA, CDR2 YSYEKL. Trimming pared 1 base from V and 1 base from J, leaving 11 bases between. The CDR3 contains 15 residues. CDR3 loop: CASSQAVTASYEQYF. CDR3 bases: TGCGCCAGCAGCCAAGCCGTAACTGCTTCCTACGAGCAGTACTTC.

The J gene is TRBJ2-7, the V gene TRBV10-3; 9 nucleotides match TRBD2. Germline V gene sequence: CDR1 ENHRY, CDR2 SYGVKD. CDR3 length equals 14 residues. The V gene end was trimmed by 6 bases and the J gene end by 2 bases; junction bases not matched to a gene: 5. CDR3 DNA sequence: TGTGCCATCAGAGAACTAGCGGGCCCCTACGAGCAGTACTTC. Protein product: CAIRELAGPYEQYF.

This sequence joins TRBV27 and TRBJ2-1, with 7 bases identical to TRBD2. Germline V lookup: CDR1 MNHEY, CDR2 SMNVEV (reference sequence). V dropped 3 bases and J dropped 7; count of bases not matched to a gene: 12. The CDR3 runs 16 residues. The CDR3 nucleotides read TGTGCCAGCAGTTTCTCCCTAGCGGCCCTTGGGAATGAGCAGTTCTTC. Residues: CASSFSLAALGNEQFF.

In its sample, this clone was seen once. The chain has TRBV5-6 and TRBJ2-1; TRBD2 matches at 12 bases. From germline, CDR1 is SGHDT and CDR2 YYEEEE. This CDR3 comprises 15 residues. The junction had 3 bases not matched to a gene; V was cut back by 2 bases and J by 6 bases. Here the CDR3 DNA reads TGTGCCAGCAGCTTCGGACTAGCGGGGCTCAATGAGCAGTTCTTC. Translation: CASSFGLAGLNEQFF.

The V gene is TRBV2, the J gene TRBJ2-1, with 7 bases matching TRBD2. After removal of 9 bases from V and 6 bases from J, the junction contained 2 bases not matched to a gene. CDR1 is SNHLY, CDR2 FYNNEI, per germline. The CDR3 sequence is 11 residues long. The CDR3 nucleotides are TGTGCCAGAACGGGGGGCAATGAGCAGTTCTTC. Translating it yields CARTGGNEQFF.

The sample holds a few counts of this clone. This chain uses TRBV30 with TRBJ2-5; 9 bases match TRBD2. Germline assignment: CDR1 GTSNPN and CDR2 SVGIG (reference sequence). The CDR3 consists of 17 residues. After removal of 1 base from V and 1 base from J, the junction contained 10 bases not matched to a gene. CDR3 coding DNA: TGTGCCTGGAGTGAGTTCCTTAGCGGGGGATTCCAAGAGACCCAGTACTTC. The encoded protein is CAWSEFLSGGFQETQYF.

The rearrangement joins TRBV14 to TRBJ2-3, with D possibly matching TRBD2 (5 bases). V lost 1 base to trimming and J lost 3 bases, with 11 bases between them. CDR3 size: 15 residues. Germline values: CDR1 SGHDN, CDR2 FVKESK. The chain's CDR3 is CASSQGPTRTDTQYF. In DNA form, the CDR3 reads TGTGCCAGCAGCCAAGGACCTACTAGGACAGATACGCAGTATTTT. Variable domain in full (rest from reference TRBV14 and TRBJ2-3): EAGVTQFPSHSVIEKGQTVTLRCDPISGHDNLYWYRRVMGKEIKFLLHFVKESKQDESGMPNNRFLAERTGGTYSTLKVQPAELEDSGVYFCASSQGPTRTDTQYFGPGTRLTVL.

The rearrangement uses TRBV10-3 and TRBJ2-5; possible D gene TRBD1, 6 bases. This CDR3 has 16 amino acids. In germline, CDR1 is ENHRY, CDR2 SYGVKD. The V gene lost 0 bases and the J gene lost 4 bases, with 15 bases spanning the gap. The CDR3 bases are TGTGCCATCAGTGAGTCGCGACAGGCCCCCAGAGAGACCCAGTACTTC. The encoded protein is CAISESRQAPRETQYF.

The chain joins TRBV6-5 to TRBJ1-2; 11 nucleotides line up with TRBD1. The CDR3 is 14 amino acids. Trimming cost V 2 bases and J 10 bases; bases outside gene matches: 6. Germline CDR1 and CDR2: MNHEY and SVGAGI. CDR3 residues: CASSYTGTGGDYTF. The CDR3 DNA follows: TGTGCCAGCAGTTACACAGGGACAGGGGGAGACTACACCTTC.

The V call is TRBV7-9, the J call TRBJ2-1, with 12 bases fitting TRBD1. The germline gives CDR1 SEHNR, CDR2 FQNEAQ (reference sequence). This CDR3 comprises 16 residues. The V and J ends lost 1 base and 9 bases, in that order; junction bases with no gene match: 7. CDR3 sequence reads: CASSLGDRGRLGEQFF. Here the CDR3 DNA reads TGTGCCAGCAGCTTAGGGGACAGGGGGCGTTTGGGTGAGCAGTTCTTC. The full variable domain, completed using reference TRBV7-9 and TRBJ2-1, is DTGVSQNPRHKITKRGQNVTFRCDPISEHNRLYWYRQTLGQGPEFLTYFQNEAQLEKSRLLSDRFSAERPKGSFSTLEIQRTEQGDSAMYLCASSLGDRGRLGEQFFGPGTRLTVL.

The V and J genes are TRBV4-1 and TRBJ2-7, with a possible D match to TRBD2 (5 bases). V lost 3 bases and J lost 6, with 9 bases in between. The germline V gene has CDR1 MGHRA and CDR2 YSYEKL. This CDR3 comprises 12 residues. As DNA, the CDR3 is TGCGCCAGCAGCCATCTAGGAGGCGAGCAGTACTTC. It yields the protein CASSHLGGEQYF.

The chain is built from TRBV4-3 and TRBJ1-5, with a weak D call TRBD1 (5 bases). The V gene's germline CDR1 is LGHNA and CDR2 YSLEER. The CDR3 totals 17 residues. V lost 0 bases and J lost 4, with 16 bases in between. This CDR3 reads CASSQDRSGGPNQPQHF. The CDR3 region has the DNA TGCGCCAGCAGCCAAGACCGATCGGGGGGACCTAATCAGCCCCAGCATTTT.

This clone was seen once. The V gene is TRBV7-8, the J gene TRBJ2-7; TRBD1 aligns across 7 bases. Trimming cost V 5 bases and J 0 bases; bases outside gene matches: 7. CDR3 length equals 15 residues. CDR1 is SGHVS, CDR2 FQNEAQ, per germline. The chain's CDR3 is CASSDMTGISYEQYF. The CDR3 bases are TGTGCCAGCAGCGATATGACAGGGATCTCCTACGAGCAGTACTTC.

The chain employs TRBV5-1 and TRBJ1-1; possibly TRBD1 for D (6 bases). The CDR3 has 16 residues. The V and J ends lost 3 bases and 4 bases respectively, with 19 bases between them. Germline lookup yields CDR1 SGHRS and CDR2 YFSETQ. CDR3 sequence reads: CASSYGTTSSRTEAFF. DNA for the CDR3: TGCGCCAGCAGCTACGGGACAACTTCTTCTCGCACTGAAGCTTTCTTT.

There are a few counts of this clone. The chain couples TRBV9 to TRBJ1-4; D not resolved. The CDR3 contains 14 residues. The germline V gene encodes CDR1 SGDLS and CDR2 YYNGEE. V was pared by 0 bases and J by 4 bases, with 7 bases between. The CDR3 coding sequence is TGTGCCAGCAGCGTAGCGGGAGGTAATGAAAAACTGTTTTTT. Protein sequence: CASSVAGGNEKLFF. The whole variable domain, filled in from reference TRBV9 and TRBJ1-4, reads DSGVTQTPKHLITATGQRVTLRCSPRSGDLSVYWYQQSLDQGLQFLIQYYNGEERAKGNILERFSAQQFPDLHSELNLSSLELGDSALYFCASSVAGGNEKLFFGSGTQLSVL.

V gene TRBV11-3 combines with J gene TRBJ2-1, with 8 bases matching TRBD2. Per germline, CDR1 SGHNT and CDR2 YENEEA. This CDR3 is 16 amino acids long. V dropped 2 bases and J dropped 5; count of bases not matched to a gene: 8. CDR3 loop: CASSLSPSGPNNEQFF. The CDR3, as DNA: TGTGCCAGCAGCTTAAGCCCTAGCGGGCCAAACAATGAGCAGTTCTTC.

The chain recombines TRBV7-9 with TRBJ2-7, with TRBD1 matching over 7 bases. CDR1 is SEHNR and CDR2 is FQNEAQ in the germline V gene (reference sequence). CDR3 length: 14 residues. The J segment lost 1 base and the V segment lost 5 bases, leaving 5 bases of the junction unmatched. CDR3 in DNA: TGTGCCAGCAGCCCGAGGGACAGTTCCTACGAGCAGTACTTC. Encoded protein: CASSPRDSSYEQYF. The whole variable domain, filled in from reference TRBV7-9 and TRBJ2-7, reads DTGVSQNPRHKITKRGQNVTFRCDPISEHNRLYWYRQTLGQGPEFLTYFQNEAQLEKSRLLSDRFSAERPKGSFSTLEIQRTEQGDSAMYLCASSPRDSSYEQYFGPGTRLTVT.

The rearrangement joins TRBV9 to TRBJ2-7, with 15 nucleotides matching TRBD2. Germline loops: CDR1 SGDLS, CDR2 YYNGEE. CDR3 length: 16 amino acids. J gave up 6 bases and V 0 bases, and 4 bases lay outside the gene matches. The CDR3 DNA reads as TGTGCCAGCAGCGTAGGGACTAGCGGGGGGGAGGCCGAGCAGTACTTC. Translated, it gives CASSVGTSGGEAEQYF.

The genes are TRBV4-1 and TRBJ1-6; D is uncertain. V lost 6 bases and J 7 bases, leaving 7 bases between the germline ends. The CDR3 consists of 12 residues. CDR1 is MGHRA and CDR2 is YSYEKL in the germline V gene. The DNA of the CDR3 is TGCGCCAGCAGTGAGGTGAATTCACCCCTCCACTTT. This sequence encodes CASSEVNSPLHF.

The chain employs TRBV30 and TRBJ1-1; TRBD1 is a possible D gene (5 bases). The V gene's germline CDR1 is GTSNPN and CDR2 SVGIG (reference sequence). This CDR3 has 13 amino acids. V gave up 1 base and J gave up 5 bases, with 11 bases separating them. CDR3 amino acids: CAWSGGSGTEAFF. The CDR3 region has the DNA TGTGCCTGGAGTGGGGGATCAGGGACTGAAGCTTTCTTT.

This clone was picked up a small number of times. Here the CDR3 reads CASSDSVGTSADEQFF. CDR3 in DNA: TGTGCCAGCAGTGACTCAGTAGGGACTAGCGCAGATGAGCAGTTCTTC. The chain employs TRBV6-4 and TRBJ2-1, with TRBD2 matching over 10 bases. CDR1 and CDR2 from the germline V gene are MRHNA and SNTAGT. The CDR3 is 16 amino acids. J was trimmed by 8 bases and V by 0 bases; bases with no gene match: 7.

The chain has TRBV19 and TRBJ2-7, with 7 bases matching TRBD1. J gave up 5 bases and V 7 bases, and 5 bases lay outside the gene matches. The length of the CDR3 is 12 residues. Germline V gives CDR1 LNHDA, CDR2 SQIVND (reference sequence). In DNA form, the CDR3 reads TGTGCCAGTATGTACGGACAGGACGAGCAGTACTTC. As protein: CASMYGQDEQYF.

The rearrangement uses TRBV28 and TRBJ2-6; D unclear. The CDR3 extends over 14 amino acids. V shed 2 bases and J shed 2 bases, with 4 bases lying between them. Germline V gene data show CDR1 as MDHEN and CDR2 as SYDVKM. The CDR3, as DNA: TGTGCCAGCAGTTTAATTACTGGGGCCAACGTCCTGACTTTC. Its translation: CASSLITGANVLTF.

The chain employs TRBV7-6 and TRBJ2-5, with a weak D call TRBD1 (5 bases). Trimming shortened V by 1 base and J by 7 bases, and 13 bases separated the two germline ends. There are 14 residues in the CDR3. Germline CDR1 and CDR2: SGHVS and FNYEAQ. The CDR3 region is CASSLETGTGTQYF. CDR3 nucleotides: TGTGCCAGCAGCTTAGAGACGGGCACAGGGACCCAGTACTTC.

In its sample, this clone was seen once. The J gene is TRBJ2-7, the V gene TRBV28, with D tentatively TRBD1 (6 bases). The V and J ends lost 4 bases and 2 bases respectively, with 15 bases between them. The CDR3 runs to 15 residues. The germline V gene encodes CDR1 MDHEN and CDR2 SYDVKM. The CDR3 is CASSSETGYPYEQYF. The CDR3 DNA is TGTGCCAGCAGTTCAGAAACAGGGTACCCCTACGAGCAGTACTTC. The entire variable domain, with the rest obtained from reference TRBV28 and TRBJ2-7, is as follows: DVKVTQSSRYLVKRTGEKVFLECVQDMDHENMFWYRQDPGLGLRLIYFSYDVKMKEKGDIPEGYSVSREKKERFSLILESASTNQTSMYLCASSSETGYPYEQYFGPGTRLTVT.